Detailed here is one T cell receptor (beta chain). Trimming cost V 1 base and J 0 bases, with 10 bases left between them. Germline V gene data show CDR1 as SGHTA and CDR2 as FQGNSA. This CDR3 has 15 residues. The sample comes from a study of cytomegalovirus exposure and HLA in healthy donors. Study-wide background: From 190 million or so T cells, an earlier analysis saw approximately 120 million unique TCR beta sequences.

The PCR employed 60 Vbeta primers together with 13 Jbeta primers. Clones were read by immunoSEQ multiplex PCR, and TCRdb kept only the in-frame ones, dropping some. The table has 130,000 to 150,000 clones, roughly 77% seen once. The sequencing sample was made of PBMCs. The sequence was obtained from a female donor in good health and CMV-seronegative. V gene TRBV7-2 combines with J gene TRBJ2-7; possibly TRBD2 for D (5 bases). Here the CDR3 reads CASSLVAGLSYEQYF. The CDR3 DNA is TGTGCCAGCAGCTTAGTCGCGGGCCTCTCCTACGAGCAGTACTTC.